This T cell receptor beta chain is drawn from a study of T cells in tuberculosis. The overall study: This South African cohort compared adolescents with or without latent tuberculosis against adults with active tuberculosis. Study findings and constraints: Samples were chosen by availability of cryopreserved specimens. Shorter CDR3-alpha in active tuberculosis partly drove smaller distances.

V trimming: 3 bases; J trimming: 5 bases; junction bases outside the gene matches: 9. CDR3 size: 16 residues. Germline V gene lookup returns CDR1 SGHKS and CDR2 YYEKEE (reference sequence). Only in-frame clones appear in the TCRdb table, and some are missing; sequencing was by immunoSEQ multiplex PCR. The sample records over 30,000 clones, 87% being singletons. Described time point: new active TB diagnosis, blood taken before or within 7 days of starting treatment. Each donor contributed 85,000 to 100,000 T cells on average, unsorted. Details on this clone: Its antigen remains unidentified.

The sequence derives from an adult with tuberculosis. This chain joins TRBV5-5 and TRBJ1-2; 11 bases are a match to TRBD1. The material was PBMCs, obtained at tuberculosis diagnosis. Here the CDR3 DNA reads TGTGCCAGCAGCTCCAACCCCGGGACAGGGGGGTATGGCTACACCTTC. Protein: CASSSNPGTGGYGYTF.